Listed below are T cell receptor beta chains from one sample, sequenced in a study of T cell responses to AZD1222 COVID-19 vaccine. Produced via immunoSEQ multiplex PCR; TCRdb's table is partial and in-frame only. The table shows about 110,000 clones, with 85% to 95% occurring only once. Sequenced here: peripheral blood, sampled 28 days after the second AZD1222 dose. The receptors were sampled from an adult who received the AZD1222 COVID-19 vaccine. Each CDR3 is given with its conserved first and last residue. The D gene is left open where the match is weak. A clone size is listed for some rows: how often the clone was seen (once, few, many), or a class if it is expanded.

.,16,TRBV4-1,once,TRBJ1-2,TGCGCCAGCAGCCCATTCGGAAGGGCAAGTACCTTTGGCTACACCTTC,CASSPFGRASTFGYTF
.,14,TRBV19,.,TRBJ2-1,TGTGCCACCAAGGACGGGAGCTCCTACAATGAGCAGTTCTTC,CATKDGSSYNEQFF
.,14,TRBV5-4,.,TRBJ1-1,TGTGCCAGCAGCTTTCAGGGAGGGAACACTGAAGCTTTCTTT,CASSFQGGNTEAFF
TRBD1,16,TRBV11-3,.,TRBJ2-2,TGTGCCAGCAGCTTTGACGGGACAGGGGGCTCCGGGGAGCTGTTTTTT,CASSFDGTGGSGELFF
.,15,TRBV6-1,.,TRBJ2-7,TGTGCCAGCAGTGATTTGGGCAGAATATACTACGAGCAGTACTTC,CASSDLGRIYYEQYF
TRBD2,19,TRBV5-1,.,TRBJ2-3,TGCGCCAGCAGGCTCCCCGACCGGACACTAGCGTCCTCCACAGATACGCAGTATTTT,CASRLPDRTLASSTDTQYF
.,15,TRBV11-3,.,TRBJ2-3,TGTGCCAGCAGCTTCGGAGACCCTAGCACAGATACGCAGTATTTT,CASSFGDPSTDTQYF
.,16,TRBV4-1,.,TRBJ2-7,TGCGCCAGCAGCCAAGAAGGAGCGGACAGCTCCTACGAGCAGTACTTC,CASSQEGADSSYEQYF
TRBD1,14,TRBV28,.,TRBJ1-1,TGTGCCAGCAGTTCCAGGACAGGGAATACTGAAGCTTTCTTT,CASSSRTGNTEAFF
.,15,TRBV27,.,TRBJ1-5,TGTGCCAGCAGTTTCGGAGGTGGGGGCAATCAGCCCCAGCATTTT,CASSFGGGGNQPQHF
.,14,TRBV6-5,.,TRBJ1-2,TGTGCCAGCAGTTACTCAGGCGTGGGAGGCGGCTACACCTTC,CASSYSGVGGGYTF
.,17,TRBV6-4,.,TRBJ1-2,TGTGCCAGCAGTCTACATAGTTCAGATGTCTCTAACTATGGCTACACCTTC,CASSLHSSDVSNYGYTF
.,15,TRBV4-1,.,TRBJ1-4,TGCGCCAGCAGCCTCCCGGGCGCAACTAATGAAAAACTGTTTTTT,CASSLPGATNEKLFF
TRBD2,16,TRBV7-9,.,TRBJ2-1,TGTGCCAGCAGCTTAGCGCTAGCGGGAGATGACAATGAGCAGTTCTTC,CASSLALAGDDNEQFF
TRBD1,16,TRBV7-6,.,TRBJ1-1,TGTGCCAGCAGCTTCGGGACAGGGGGCTCGTACACTGAAGCTTTCTTT,CASSFGTGGSYTEAFF
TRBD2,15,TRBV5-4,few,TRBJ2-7,TGTGCCAGCAGCTTGGGGACTAGCGGGACCTACGAGCAGTACTTC,CASSLGTSGTYEQYF
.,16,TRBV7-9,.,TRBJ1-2,TGTGCCAGCAGCAAATGGTGGGATGGGGGCGAATATGGCTACACCTTC,CASSKWWDGGEYGYTF
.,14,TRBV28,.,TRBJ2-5,TGTGCCAGCAGCTCCGGACAGATTAAAGAGACCCAGTACTTC,CASSSGQIKETQYF
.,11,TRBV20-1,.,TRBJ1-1,TGCAGTGGGAGGGGAGGAACTGAAGCTTTCTTT,CSGRGGTEAFF
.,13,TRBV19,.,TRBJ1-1,TGTGCCAGTAACCCGGGGGCAGGCACTGAAGCTTTCTTT,CASNPGAGTEAFF
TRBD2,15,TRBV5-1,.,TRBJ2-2,TGCGCCAGCAGCGGGACTAGCGGGAAATCCGGGGAGCTGTTTTTT,CASSGTSGKSGELFF
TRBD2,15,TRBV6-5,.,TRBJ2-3,TGTGCCAGCAGTAAACTAGCGGGAGGGCTAGATACGCAGTATTTT,CASSKLAGGLDTQYF
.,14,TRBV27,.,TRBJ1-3,TGTGCCAGCAGTTTAGGACACGCTGGAAACACCATATATTTT,CASSLGHAGNTIYF